Below, one TCR beta chain is given with its context. Its matching antigen is unknown. The data are from a study of circulating and synovial CD4+ cells in juvenile arthritis. Repertoires were generated with immunoSEQ multiplex PCR, while TCRdb's copy carries only in-frame clones and drops some. The data show 36,000 or so clones, with approximately 96% seen just once and approximately 0.7% held by the top ten. Findings of the study overall: Some such blood samples were as oligoclonal as synovium.

The germline V and J ends were trimmed by 5 bases and 0 bases, with 8 bases remaining between them. CDR3 length: 13 amino acids. Germline V gives CDR1 SGHAT, CDR2 FQNNGV. The V call is TRBV11-2, the J call TRBJ2-7, with D possibly being TRBD2 (6 bases). The origin of this receptor is a human donor with juvenile idiopathic arthritis. The sequenced sample consisted of CD4+ T cells from blood. The CDR3 region is CASSLTSSYEQYF. CDR3 DNA sequence: TGTGCCAGCAGCCTGACTAGCTCCTACGAGCAGTACTTC.